The rows below give T cell receptor beta chains drawn from one sample of a study of cytomegalovirus exposure and HLA in healthy donors. Clones were read by immunoSEQ multiplex PCR, and TCRdb kept only the in-frame ones, dropping some. The sample lists under 110,000 clones, 71% occurring once. Sequencing used PBMCs. The receptor source for this set is a female donor in good health and CMV-seronegative. Both conserved end residues are part of each CDR3. The D gene is left open where the match is weak. Clone size is stated in some rows and not others, as once, few, many or a class when expanded.

V gene: TRBV19
clone size: few
J gene: TRBJ2-3
D gene: TRBD2
CDR3 DNA: TGTGCCAGTAGTATAACTAGCGGGAGGGAAGATACGCAGTATTTT
CDR3 protein: CASSITSGREDTQYF

V gene: TRBV7-3
clone size: few
J gene: TRBJ2-3
D gene: .
CDR3 DNA: TGTGCCAGCAGCCAGACAGGAACAGATACGCAGTATTTT
CDR3 protein: CASSQTGTDTQYF

V gene: TRBV21-1
clone size: .
J gene: TRBJ1-3
D gene: .
CDR3 DNA: TGTGCCAGCAGCGATTGGACAGCCCGTGGAAACACCATATATTTT
CDR3 protein: CASSDWTARGNTIYF

V gene: TRBV5-1
clone size: .
J gene: TRBJ2-7
D gene: TRBD2
CDR3 DNA: TGCGCCAGCAGCTTGGTGGGGGGGGAATCCTACGAGCAGTACTTC
CDR3 protein: CASSLVGGESYEQYF

V gene: TRBV19
clone size: .
J gene: TRBJ1-5
D gene: .
CDR3 DNA: TGTGCCAGTAGTTCACGGTCCGGCAATCAGCCCCAGCATTTT
CDR3 protein: CASSSRSGNQPQHF

V gene: TRBV19
clone size: .
J gene: TRBJ2-7
D gene: .
CDR3 DNA: TGTGCCAGTAATTCAGGAGGCAACGTGGGCGAGCAGTACTTC
CDR3 protein: CASNSGGNVGEQYF

V gene: TRBV27
clone size: .
J gene: TRBJ2-7
D gene: .
CDR3 DNA: TGTGCCAGCAGTCTCCAGACAGATTCCTACGAGCAGTACTTC
CDR3 protein: CASSLQTDSYEQYF

V gene: TRBV13
clone size: .
J gene: TRBJ2-5
D gene: TRBD1
CDR3 DNA: TGTGCCAGCAGCTCCAGACAGGGGGGGGAGACCCAGTACTTC
CDR3 protein: CASSSRQGGETQYF

V gene: TRBV27
clone size: .
J gene: TRBJ2-7
D gene: TRBD1
CDR3 DNA: TGTGCCAGCAGGACAGGGGGAAGGAACGAGCAGTACTTC
CDR3 protein: CASRTGGRNEQYF

V gene: TRBV6-7
clone size: .
J gene: TRBJ2-3
D gene: TRBD2
CDR3 DNA: TGTGCCAGCAGTTACCGACTAGCTCGCGATACGCAGTATTTT
CDR3 protein: CASSYRLARDTQYF

V gene: TRBV7-9
clone size: .
J gene: TRBJ2-1
D gene: .
CDR3 DNA: TGTGCCAGCAGCCCCGTAGCCACCCCGTTCTTC
CDR3 protein: CASSPVATPFF

V gene: TRBV11-3
clone size: .
J gene: TRBJ2-1
D gene: TRBD1
CDR3 DNA: TGTGCCAGCAGGAGCGACAGGGGATCTTACAATGAGCAGTTCTTC
CDR3 protein: CASRSDRGSYNEQFF

V gene: TRBV28
clone size: few
J gene: TRBJ1-5
D gene: .
CDR3 DNA: TGTGCCAGCAAATCCGGTATACATCAGCCCCAGCATTTT
CDR3 protein: CASKSGIHQPQHF

V gene: TRBV11-2
clone size: .
J gene: TRBJ1-1
D gene: TRBD1
CDR3 DNA: TGTGCCAGCAGCCGACAGGGGACTGAAGCTTTCTTT
CDR3 protein: CASSRQGTEAFF

V gene: TRBV30
clone size: .
J gene: TRBJ2-7
D gene: .
CDR3 DNA: TGTGCCTGGGCAGGGGACGCCGAGCAGTACTTC
CDR3 protein: CAWAGDAEQYF

V gene: TRBV5-5
clone size: medium-sized
J gene: TRBJ2-7
D gene: TRBD1
CDR3 DNA: TGTGCCAGCAGCTTGGTGGGGCAGGGGGCGTTGGAAGAGCAGTACTTC
CDR3 protein: CASSLVGQGALEEQYF

V gene: TRBV5-1
clone size: .
J gene: TRBJ1-2
D gene: .
CDR3 DNA: TGCGCCAGCAGCTTGGAAGGCAGTAGCCATGGCTACACCTTC
CDR3 protein: CASSLEGSSHGYTF

V gene: TRBV27
clone size: .
J gene: TRBJ2-1
D gene: TRBD2
CDR3 DNA: TGTGCCAGCAGCATTAGGCCGGGACTAGCGGAGCGCTACAATGAGCAGTTCTTC
CDR3 protein: CASSIRPGLAERYNEQFF

V gene: TRBV19
clone size: .
J gene: TRBJ2-2
D gene: TRBD1
CDR3 DNA: TGTGCCAGTAGTATTTATGGGACAGGGACCGGGGAGCTGTTTTTT
CDR3 protein: CASSIYGTGTGELFF

V gene: TRBV5-1
clone size: .
J gene: TRBJ2-3
D gene: TRBD2
CDR3 DNA: TGCGCCAGCAGCCTACAAAACGCGGGGGCAGATACGCAGTATTTT
CDR3 protein: CASSLQNAGADTQYF

V gene: TRBV6-1
clone size: .
J gene: TRBJ2-1
D gene: TRBD2
CDR3 DNA: TGTGCCAGCAGTACTAGCGGGAGCGTCAATGAGCAGTTCTTC
CDR3 protein: CASSTSGSVNEQFF

V gene: TRBV6-5
clone size: .
J gene: TRBJ2-4
D gene: .
CDR3 DNA: TGTGCCAGCAGTTACTCTCTCGCCAGGGCCAAAAACATTCAGTACTTC
CDR3 protein: CASSYSLARAKNIQYF

V gene: TRBV27
clone size: .
J gene: TRBJ2-2
D gene: TRBD1
CDR3 DNA: TGTGCCAGCAGTTCCCGACAGGGCGGCACCGGGGAGCTGTTTTTT
CDR3 protein: CASSSRQGGTGELFF

V gene: TRBV4-2
clone size: .
J gene: TRBJ2-1
D gene: .
CDR3 DNA: TGTGCCAGCAGCCAAGATCTTAAACCGCCTGGCGGCTACAATGAGCAGTTCTTC
CDR3 protein: CASSQDLKPPGGYNEQFF

V gene: TRBV28
clone size: .
J gene: TRBJ1-5
D gene: TRBD1
CDR3 DNA: TGTGCCAGCAGCCCATTGGACAGGGGTATCAATCAGCCCCAGCATTTT
CDR3 protein: CASSPLDRGINQPQHF

V gene: TRBV7-9
clone size: .
J gene: TRBJ1-4
D gene: .
CDR3 DNA: TGTGCCAGCAGCCTTCAGGATGGGAGGGAAAAACTGTTTTTT
CDR3 protein: CASSLQDGREKLFF

V gene: TRBV30
clone size: once
J gene: TRBJ1-3
D gene: .
CDR3 DNA: TGTGCCTGGAGTGCGGGAAACACCATATATTTT
CDR3 protein: CAWSAGNTIYF

V gene: TRBV5-1
clone size: .
J gene: TRBJ2-1
D gene: .
CDR3 DNA: TGCGCCAGCAGCTCCCCGACTGTGACCAATGAGCAGTTCTTC
CDR3 protein: CASSSPTVTNEQFF

V gene: TRBV29-1
clone size: .
J gene: TRBJ2-7
D gene: .
CDR3 DNA: TGCGCCTGCCCCTCGGGTGAACACTACGAGCAGTACTTC
CDR3 protein: CACPSGEHYEQYF

V gene: TRBV6-1
clone size: .
J gene: TRBJ1-6
D gene: TRBD1
CDR3 DNA: TGTGCCAGCAGTGAGTTAACAGGGGCTGGGAATTCACCCCTCCACTTT
CDR3 protein: CASSELTGAGNSPLHF

V gene: TRBV5-1
clone size: .
J gene: TRBJ2-3
D gene: TRBD2
CDR3 DNA: TGCGCCAGCAGCACGCTAGCGGGAGGGAATACAGATACGCAGTATTTT
CDR3 protein: CASSTLAGGNTDTQYF

V gene: TRBV4-1
clone size: .
J gene: TRBJ2-1
D gene: TRBD1
CDR3 DNA: TGCGCCAGCAGCCAGATCGGCAGGGGGTTTAACAATGAGCAGTTCTTC
CDR3 protein: CASSQIGRGFNNEQFF

V gene: TRBV30
clone size: .
J gene: TRBJ1-2
D gene: .
CDR3 DNA: TGTGCCTGGAGTGATGATAGCCTCCTTTATGGCTACACCTTC
CDR3 protein: CAWSDDSLLYGYTF

V gene: TRBV7-9
clone size: .
J gene: TRBJ1-1
D gene: TRBD1
CDR3 DNA: TGTGCCAGCAGACCCGGACAGGGAAACACTGAAGCTTTCTTT
CDR3 protein: CASRPGQGNTEAFF

V gene: TRBV5-4
clone size: .
J gene: TRBJ2-2
D gene: TRBD1
CDR3 DNA: TGTGCCAGCAGCTTGAGGACAGGGCGGACCGGGGAGCTGTTTTTT
CDR3 protein: CASSLRTGRTGELFF

V gene: TRBV25-1
clone size: .
J gene: TRBJ2-7
D gene: TRBD2
CDR3 DNA: TGTGCCAGCAGTGAAGAACAAGCGGGAGGCCTCTCCTACGAGCAGTACTTC
CDR3 protein: CASSEEQAGGLSYEQYF

V gene: TRBV30
clone size: .
J gene: TRBJ1-3
D gene: .
CDR3 DNA: TGTGCCTGGAGTGTAGGCGGGTCTGGAAACACCATATATTTT
CDR3 protein: CAWSVGGSGNTIYF

V gene: TRBV4-1
clone size: .
J gene: TRBJ2-1
D gene: TRBD2
CDR3 DNA: TGCGCCAGCAGCCAAGACCAGGGACTAGGTTTTGCTGAGCAGTTCTTC
CDR3 protein: CASSQDQGLGFAEQFF

V gene: TRBV9
clone size: .
J gene: TRBJ1-4
D gene: .
CDR3 DNA: TGTGCCAGCAGCAGTTTCCAGGGAAAACGTGAAAAACTGTTTTTT
CDR3 protein: CASSSFQGKREKLFF

V gene: TRBV7-8
clone size: .
J gene: TRBJ2-2
D gene: .
CDR3 DNA: TGTGCCAGCATCCGAGGGGGGGCTAGGACCGGGGAGCTGTTTTTT
CDR3 protein: CASIRGGARTGELFF

V gene: TRBV7-2
clone size: .
J gene: TRBJ1-4
D gene: .
CDR3 DNA: TGTGCCAGCAGCAGGGGGGGCCCAGAAAAACTGTTTTTT
CDR3 protein: CASSRGGPEKLFF

V gene: TRBV6-1
clone size: .
J gene: TRBJ2-2
D gene: TRBD1
CDR3 DNA: TGTGCCAGCAGGGACAGGGGGCGGGGAACCGGGGAGCTGTTTTTT
CDR3 protein: CASRDRGRGTGELFF

V gene: TRBV6-5
clone size: .
J gene: TRBJ2-2
D gene: .
CDR3 DNA: TGTGCCAGCAGCGACGCGAGGGATCCCGGGGAGCTGTTTTTT
CDR3 protein: CASSDARDPGELFF

V gene: TRBV11-3
clone size: .
J gene: TRBJ1-1
D gene: TRBD1
CDR3 DNA: TGTGCCAGCAGCTTAGAGGCCGGACAGGGGGCGTCTAACACTGAAGCTTTCTTT
CDR3 protein: CASSLEAGQGASNTEAFF

V gene: TRBV14
clone size: .
J gene: TRBJ2-6
D gene: .
CDR3 DNA: TGTGCCAGCAGCCAAGGCCAGGTCGGGGCCAACGTCCTGACTTTC
CDR3 protein: CASSQGQVGANVLTF

V gene: TRBV2
clone size: .
J gene: TRBJ2-5
D gene: TRBD2
CDR3 DNA: TGTGCCAGCAGATTCTGGACTAGCGGGAGGAGGGAGACCCAGTACTTC
CDR3 protein: CASRFWTSGRRETQYF

V gene: TRBV4-2
clone size: .
J gene: TRBJ1-2
D gene: .
CDR3 DNA: TGTGCCAGCAGCCCCCAAGGGCAGGATCGGCGGGGCTATGGCTACACCTTC
CDR3 protein: CASSPQGQDRRGYGYTF

V gene: TRBV30
clone size: .
J gene: TRBJ2-7
D gene: .
CDR3 DNA: TGTGCCTGGAGTGTTCCCCGACTAGTTCTCTCCTACGAGCAGTACTTC
CDR3 protein: CAWSVPRLVLSYEQYF

V gene: TRBV15
clone size: .
J gene: TRBJ1-4
D gene: TRBD1
CDR3 DNA: TGTGCCACCAGCCGGGCCCGACAGGGGGTAGGTGAAAAACTGTTTTTT
CDR3 protein: CATSRARQGVGEKLFF

V gene: TRBV5-6
clone size: .
J gene: TRBJ2-2
D gene: .
CDR3 DNA: TGTGCCAGCAGCGTCATACAGGGTAGAGGTCGCACCGGGGAGCTGTTTTTT
CDR3 protein: CASSVIQGRGRTGELFF

V gene: TRBV19
clone size: .
J gene: TRBJ2-1
D gene: TRBD2
CDR3 DNA: TGTGCCAGTAGTAGCCGGGCTAGCGGCTCCTACAATGAGCAGTTCTTC
CDR3 protein: CASSSRASGSYNEQFF

V gene: TRBV18
clone size: .
J gene: TRBJ1-1
D gene: TRBD1
CDR3 DNA: TGTGCCAGCTCACCGGGACAGGGCTTGAACACTGAAGCTTTCTTT
CDR3 protein: CASSPGQGLNTEAFF

V gene: TRBV10-3
clone size: .
J gene: TRBJ2-1
D gene: .
CDR3 DNA: TGTGCCGTACTTAAAAGGGAGAACAATGAGCAGTTCTTC
CDR3 protein: CAVLKRENNEQFF